This TCR beta chain was recovered during a study of T cell responses to AZD1222 COVID-19 vaccine. Sequencing was performed with immunoSEQ multiplex PCR; in TCRdb, only in-frame clones are kept and a portion is missing. The data show roughly 120,000 clones, more than 70% seen once. The germline V gene encodes CDR1 SGHTS and CDR2 YDEGEE. The CDR3 length is 18 residues. Trimming took 3 bases from V and 2 from J; bases not matched to a gene: 11. This sequence joins TRBV5-8 and TRBJ2-1, with 10 bases that match TRBD1. The material was peripheral blood, obtained on day 0 of AZD1222 vaccination. The TCR sequence derives from an adult in good health. Written as DNA, the CDR3 is TGTGCCAGCAGCTCGTGGGGGACAGGGGTGGGGGCCTACAATGAGCAGTTCTTC. It translates to CASSSWGTGVGAYNEQFF.